This T cell receptor beta chain was observed in a study of T-cell reconstitution after alpha-beta-depleted transplantation in children. A library of TCRbeta sequences, prepared with unique molecular identifiers, was generated. TCRdb reprocessed the PCR reads with MiXCR, giving one entry per CDR3 protein. This table holds 240,000 or so distinct CDR3 sequences, around 12% found once. Ten or more counts support this clonotype. V lost 3 bases and J lost 1, with 7 bases in between. The V gene's germline CDR1 is ENHRY and CDR2 SYGVKD. CDR3 size: 14 residues. The material was PBMCs from the stem cell graft donor, obtained from the stem cell graft. This chain joins TRBV10-3 and TRBJ1-3; D uncertain. The sequence derives from a human donor who donated a stem cell graft to a child with acute lymphoblastic leukemia. CDR3 amino acids: CAISDSGSGNTIYF. DNA for the CDR3: TGTGCCATCAGTGACTCCGGGTCTGGAAACACCATATATTTT.